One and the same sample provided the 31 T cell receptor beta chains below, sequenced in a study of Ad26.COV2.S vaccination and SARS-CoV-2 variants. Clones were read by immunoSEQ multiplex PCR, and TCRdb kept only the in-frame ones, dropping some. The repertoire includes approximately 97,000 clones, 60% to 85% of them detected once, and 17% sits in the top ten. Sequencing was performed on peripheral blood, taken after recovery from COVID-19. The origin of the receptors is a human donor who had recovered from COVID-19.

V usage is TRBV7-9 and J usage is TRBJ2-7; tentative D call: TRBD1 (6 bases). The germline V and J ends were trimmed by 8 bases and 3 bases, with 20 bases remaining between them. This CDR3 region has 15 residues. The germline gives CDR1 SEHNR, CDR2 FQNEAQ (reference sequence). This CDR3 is CASGLGRGFDYEQYF. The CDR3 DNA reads TGTGCCAGCGGCCTCGGCAGGGGTTTCGACTACGAGCAGTACTTC.

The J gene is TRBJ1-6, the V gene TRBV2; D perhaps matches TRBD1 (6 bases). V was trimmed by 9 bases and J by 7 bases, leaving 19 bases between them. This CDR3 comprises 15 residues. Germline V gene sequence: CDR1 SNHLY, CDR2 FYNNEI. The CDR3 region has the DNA TGTGCCAGTGGCTTTTCCCGGACAGTAAATTCACCCCTCCACTTT. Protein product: CASGFSRTVNSPLHF. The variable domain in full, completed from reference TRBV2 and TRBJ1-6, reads EPEVTQTPSHQVTQMGQEVILRCVPISNHLYFYWYRQILGQKVEFLVSFYNNEISEKSEIFDDQFSVERPDGSNFTLKIRSTKLEDSAMYFCASGFSRTVNSPLHFGNGTRLTVT.

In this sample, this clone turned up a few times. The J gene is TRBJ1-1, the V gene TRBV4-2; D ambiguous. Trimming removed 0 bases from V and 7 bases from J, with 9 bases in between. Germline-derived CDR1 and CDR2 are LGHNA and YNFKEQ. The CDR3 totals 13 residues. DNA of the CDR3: TGTGCCAGCAGCCAAGATCTGGCAGTTGAAGCTTTCTTT. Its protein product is CASSQDLAVEAFF.

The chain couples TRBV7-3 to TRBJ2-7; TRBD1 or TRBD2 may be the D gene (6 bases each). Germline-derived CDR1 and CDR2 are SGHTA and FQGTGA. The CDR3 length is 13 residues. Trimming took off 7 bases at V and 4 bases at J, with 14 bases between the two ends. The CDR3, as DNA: TGTGCCAGCAAATCGGGGGCCTCATACGAGCAGTACTTC. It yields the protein CASKSGASYEQYF.

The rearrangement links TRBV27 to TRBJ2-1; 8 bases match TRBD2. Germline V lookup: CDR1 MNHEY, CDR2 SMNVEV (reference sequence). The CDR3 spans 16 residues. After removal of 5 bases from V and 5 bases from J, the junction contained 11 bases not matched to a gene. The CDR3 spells CASSQVGGGNNNEQFF. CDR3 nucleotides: TGTGCCAGCAGTCAAGTCGGGGGGGGGAATAACAATGAGCAGTTCTTC.

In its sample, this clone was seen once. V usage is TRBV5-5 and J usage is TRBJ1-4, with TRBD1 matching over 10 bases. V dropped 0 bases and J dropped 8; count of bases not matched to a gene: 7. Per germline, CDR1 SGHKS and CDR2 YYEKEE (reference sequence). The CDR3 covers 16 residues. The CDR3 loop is CASSLGDRGREEKLFF. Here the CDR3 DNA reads TGTGCCAGCAGCTTGGGTGACAGGGGGCGCGAAGAAAAACTGTTTTTT.

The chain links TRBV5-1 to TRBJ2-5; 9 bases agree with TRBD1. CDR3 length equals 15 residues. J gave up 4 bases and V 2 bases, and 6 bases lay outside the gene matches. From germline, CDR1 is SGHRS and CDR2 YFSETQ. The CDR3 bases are TGCGCCAGCAGCTTTGCTGGACAGGGGAGAGAGACCCAGTACTTC. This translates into CASSFAGQGRETQYF.

CDR3 in amino acids: CASQRTGATTYEQYF. CDR3 coding DNA: TGTGCCAGCCAACGAACAGGGGCTACTACCTACGAGCAGTACTTC. The V and J genes are TRBV11-1 and TRBJ2-7; 7 bases align to TRBD1. The V and J ends lost 8 bases and 2 bases, in that order; junction bases with no gene match: 12. Germline V gene data show CDR1 as SGHAT and CDR2 as FQDESV (reference sequence). The CDR3 has 15 amino acids.

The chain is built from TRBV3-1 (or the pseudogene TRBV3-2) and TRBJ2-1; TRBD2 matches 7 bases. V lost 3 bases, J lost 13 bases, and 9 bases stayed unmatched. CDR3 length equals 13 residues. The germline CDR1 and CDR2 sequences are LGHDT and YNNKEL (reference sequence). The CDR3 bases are TGTGCCAGCAGCCACGGGGGAGGGGTTTATCAGTTCTTC. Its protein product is CASSHGGGVYQFF.

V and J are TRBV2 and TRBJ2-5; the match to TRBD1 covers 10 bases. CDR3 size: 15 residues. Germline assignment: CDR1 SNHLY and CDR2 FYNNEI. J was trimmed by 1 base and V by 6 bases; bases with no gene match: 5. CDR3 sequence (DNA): TGTGCCAGCAGCCATGGGACAGGGGCCCAAGAGACCCAGTACTTC. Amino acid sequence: CASSHGTGAQETQYF.

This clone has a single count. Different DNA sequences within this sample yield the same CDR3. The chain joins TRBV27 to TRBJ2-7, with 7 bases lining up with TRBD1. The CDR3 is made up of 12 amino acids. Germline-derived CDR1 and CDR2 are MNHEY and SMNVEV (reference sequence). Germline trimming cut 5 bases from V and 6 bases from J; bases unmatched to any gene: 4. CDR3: CASSLRQGEQYF. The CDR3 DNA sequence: TGTGCCAGCAGTCTTCGACAGGGCGAGCAGTACTTC.

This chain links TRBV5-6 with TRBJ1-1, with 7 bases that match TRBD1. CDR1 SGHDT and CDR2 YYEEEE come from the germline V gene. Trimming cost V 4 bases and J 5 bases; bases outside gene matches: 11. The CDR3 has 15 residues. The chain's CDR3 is CASSPIQQGWTEAFF. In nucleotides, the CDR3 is TGTGCCAGCAGCCCCATTCAACAGGGGTGGACTGAAGCTTTCTTT.

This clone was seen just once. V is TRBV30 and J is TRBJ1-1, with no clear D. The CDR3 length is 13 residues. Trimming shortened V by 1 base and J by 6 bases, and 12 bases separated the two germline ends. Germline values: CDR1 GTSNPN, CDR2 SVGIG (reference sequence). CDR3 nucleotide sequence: TGTGCCTGGAGTGGCATCTATCTAGCTGAAGCTTTCTTT. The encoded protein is CAWSGIYLAEAFF.

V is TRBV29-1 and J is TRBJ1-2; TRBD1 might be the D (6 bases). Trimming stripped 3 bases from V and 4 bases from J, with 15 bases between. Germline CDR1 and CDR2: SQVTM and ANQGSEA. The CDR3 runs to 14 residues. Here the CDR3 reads CSVDLGGAGYGYTF. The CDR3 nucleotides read TGCAGCGTTGATCTTGGGGGCGCCGGCTATGGCTACACCTTC.

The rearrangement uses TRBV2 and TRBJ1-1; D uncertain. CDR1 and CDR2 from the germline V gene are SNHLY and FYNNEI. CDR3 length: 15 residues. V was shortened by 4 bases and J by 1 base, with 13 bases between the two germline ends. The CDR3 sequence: CASSGGRTANTEAFF. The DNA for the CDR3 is TGTGCCAGCAGTGGAGGTCGGACCGCGAACACTGAAGCTTTCTTT. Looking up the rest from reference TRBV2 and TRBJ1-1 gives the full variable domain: EPEVTQTPSHQVTQMGQEVILRCVPISNHLYFYWYRQILGQKVEFLVSFYNNEISEKSEIFDDQFSVERPDGSNFTLKIRSTKLEDSAMYFCASSGGRTANTEAFFGQGTRLTVV.

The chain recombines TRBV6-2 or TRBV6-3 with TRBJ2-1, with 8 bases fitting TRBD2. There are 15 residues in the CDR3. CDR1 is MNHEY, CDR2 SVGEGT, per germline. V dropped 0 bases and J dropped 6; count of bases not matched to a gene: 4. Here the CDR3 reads CASSYSPGGSNEQFF. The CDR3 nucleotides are TGTGCCAGCAGTTACTCTCCGGGGGGGTCCAATGAGCAGTTCTTC.

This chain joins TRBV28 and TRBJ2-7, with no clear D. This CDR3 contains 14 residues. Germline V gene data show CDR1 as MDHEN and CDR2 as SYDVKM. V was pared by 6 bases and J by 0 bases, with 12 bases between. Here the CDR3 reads CASRNRLISYEQYF. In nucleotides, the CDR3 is TGTGCCAGCAGGAATCGGCTCATCTCCTACGAGCAGTACTTC.

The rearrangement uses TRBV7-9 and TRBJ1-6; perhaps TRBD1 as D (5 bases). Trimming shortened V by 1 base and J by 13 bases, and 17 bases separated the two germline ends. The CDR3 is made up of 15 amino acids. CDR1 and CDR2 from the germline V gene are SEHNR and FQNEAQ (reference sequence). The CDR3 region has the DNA TGTGCCAGCAGCTTAGGGGACCCCGGAAGGATTCCCCTCCACTTT. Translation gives CASSLGDPGRIPLHF.

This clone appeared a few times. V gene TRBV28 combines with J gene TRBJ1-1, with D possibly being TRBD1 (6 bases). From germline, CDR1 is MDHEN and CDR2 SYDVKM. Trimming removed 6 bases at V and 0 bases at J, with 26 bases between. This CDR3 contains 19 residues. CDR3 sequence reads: CASRSDPPVETGLNTEAFF. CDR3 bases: TGTGCCAGCAGGTCTGACCCACCCGTAGAGACAGGATTGAACACTGAAGCTTTCTTT.

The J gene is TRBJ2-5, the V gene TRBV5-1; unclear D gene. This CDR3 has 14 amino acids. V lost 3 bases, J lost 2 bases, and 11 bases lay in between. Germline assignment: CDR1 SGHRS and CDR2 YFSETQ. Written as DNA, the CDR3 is TGCGCCAGCAGCTCCAATCCCCCTCAAGAGACCCAGTACTTC. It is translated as CASSSNPPQETQYF.

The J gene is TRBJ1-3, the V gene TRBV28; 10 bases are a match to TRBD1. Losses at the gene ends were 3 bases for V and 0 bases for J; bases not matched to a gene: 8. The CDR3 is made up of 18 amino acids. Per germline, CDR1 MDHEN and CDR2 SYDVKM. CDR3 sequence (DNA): TGTGCCAGCAGTTTGAGGGACAGGGGAACCCCCTCTGGAAACACCATATATTTT. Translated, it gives CASSLRDRGTPSGNTIYF.

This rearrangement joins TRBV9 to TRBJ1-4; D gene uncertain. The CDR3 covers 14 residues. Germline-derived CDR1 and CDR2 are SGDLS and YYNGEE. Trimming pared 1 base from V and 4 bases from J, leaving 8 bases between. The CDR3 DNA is TGTGCCAGCAGCGTATCAAGTCTTAATGAAAAACTGTTTTTT. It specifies CASSVSSLNEKLFF.

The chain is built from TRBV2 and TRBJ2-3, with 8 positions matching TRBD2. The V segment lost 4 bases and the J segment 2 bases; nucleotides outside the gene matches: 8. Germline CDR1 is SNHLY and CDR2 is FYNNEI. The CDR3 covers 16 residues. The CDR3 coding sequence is TGTGCCAGCAGTGGAGTTAGCGGGGCCAACACAGATACGCAGTATTTT. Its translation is CASSGVSGANTDTQYF.

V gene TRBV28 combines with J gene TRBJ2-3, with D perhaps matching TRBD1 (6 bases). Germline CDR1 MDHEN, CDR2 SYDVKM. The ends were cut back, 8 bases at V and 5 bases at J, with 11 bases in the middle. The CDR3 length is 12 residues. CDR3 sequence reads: CASRTDKDTQYF. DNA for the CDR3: TGTGCCAGCCGGACAGACAAAGATACGCAGTATTTT.

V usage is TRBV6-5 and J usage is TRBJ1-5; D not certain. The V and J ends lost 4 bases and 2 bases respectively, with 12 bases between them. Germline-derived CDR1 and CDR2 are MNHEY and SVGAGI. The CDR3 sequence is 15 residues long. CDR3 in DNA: TGTGCCAGCAGTTCCGGGGTATCCCGCAATCAGCCCCAGCATTTT. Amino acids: CASSSGVSRNQPQHF.

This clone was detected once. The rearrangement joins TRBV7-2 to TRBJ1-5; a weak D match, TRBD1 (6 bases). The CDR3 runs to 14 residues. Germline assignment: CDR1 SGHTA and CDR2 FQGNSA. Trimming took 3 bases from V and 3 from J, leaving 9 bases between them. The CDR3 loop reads CASSFRQDNQPQHF. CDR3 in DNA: TGTGCCAGCAGCTTCCGACAGGACAATCAGCCCCAGCATTTT.

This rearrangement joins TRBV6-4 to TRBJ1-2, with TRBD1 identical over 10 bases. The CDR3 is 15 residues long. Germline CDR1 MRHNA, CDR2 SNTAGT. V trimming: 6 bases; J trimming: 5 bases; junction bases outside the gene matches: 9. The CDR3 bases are TGTGCCAGCAGCCCACGACAGGGGGCTCTTTATGGCTACACCTTC. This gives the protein CASSPRQGALYGYTF.

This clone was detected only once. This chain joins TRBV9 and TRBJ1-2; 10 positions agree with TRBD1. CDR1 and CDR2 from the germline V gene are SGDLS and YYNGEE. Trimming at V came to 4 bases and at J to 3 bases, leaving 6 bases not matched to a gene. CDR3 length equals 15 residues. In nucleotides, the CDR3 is TGTGCCAGCAGCCCGAGGACAGGGGGTGACTATGGCTACACCTTC. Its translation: CASSPRTGGDYGYTF.

CDR3 residues: CASSLSWGRGYTF. The CDR3 region has the DNA TGTGCCAGCAGCTTATCTTGGGGACGGGGCTACACCTTC. The rearrangement links TRBV7-2 to TRBJ1-2; D may be TRBD1 (5 bases). The germline gives CDR1 SGHTA, CDR2 FQGNSA. The V end was cut by 2 bases, the J end by 8 bases, with 12 bases between. This CDR3 comprises 13 residues.

The CDR3 coding sequence is TGTGCCTGGAGTGCGGGGGGGATACATACGCAGTATTTT. Amino acids: CAWSAGGIHTQYF. The gene calls are TRBV30 and TRBJ2-3; 8 bases are a match to TRBD2. The CDR3 runs 13 residues. Germline V gene lookup returns CDR1 GTSNPN and CDR2 SVGIG (reference sequence). V lost 1 base, J lost 7 bases, and 4 bases stayed unmatched.

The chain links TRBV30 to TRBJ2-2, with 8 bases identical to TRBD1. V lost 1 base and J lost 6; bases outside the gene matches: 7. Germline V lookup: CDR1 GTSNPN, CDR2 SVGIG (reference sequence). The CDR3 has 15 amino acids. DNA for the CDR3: TGTGCCTGGAGTGGGTCCTCGACAGGGGCCGGGGAGCTGTTTTTT. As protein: CAWSGSSTGAGELFF.